This paragraph covers one T cell receptor (beta chain) sequence. Its antigen is undetermined. The V gene's germline CDR1 is SEHNR and CDR2 FQNEAQ (reference sequence). Trimming removed 5 bases from V and 8 bases from J; junction bases left unmatched: 8. There are 13 residues in the CDR3. The source of the sample is a study of Ad26.COV2.S vaccination and SARS-CoV-2 variants. Whole-study results and caveats: Those who received the vaccine showed greater spike-specific TCR breadth than those given placebo. Vaccine and placebo groups showed comparable non-spike TCR breadth.

TCRdb's table, derived via immunoSEQ multiplex PCR, lists solely in-frame clones and lacks some. Among about 380,000 clones listed, 83% were seen once. Sample treatment: about 20 received Ad26.COV2.S at low or high dose, single or two shots; about 5 received placebo; per-sample allocation not given. Samples came from day 63 after the first vaccine or placebo injection. An Ad26 vector was used to express Wuhan-strain SARS-CoV-2 spike as the vaccine. This clonotype was obtained from a person between 18 and 59 years old who received the Ad26.COV2.S COVID-19 vaccine or a placebo. The starting material was peripheral blood, obtained in a trial of Ad26.COV2.S vaccine versus placebo. This chain links TRBV7-9 with TRBJ1-2; 7 nucleotides align to TRBD1. As DNA, the CDR3 is TGTGCCAGCAGCCCACAGGGGCGGGTAGGCTACACCTTC. As protein: CASSPQGRVGYTF.